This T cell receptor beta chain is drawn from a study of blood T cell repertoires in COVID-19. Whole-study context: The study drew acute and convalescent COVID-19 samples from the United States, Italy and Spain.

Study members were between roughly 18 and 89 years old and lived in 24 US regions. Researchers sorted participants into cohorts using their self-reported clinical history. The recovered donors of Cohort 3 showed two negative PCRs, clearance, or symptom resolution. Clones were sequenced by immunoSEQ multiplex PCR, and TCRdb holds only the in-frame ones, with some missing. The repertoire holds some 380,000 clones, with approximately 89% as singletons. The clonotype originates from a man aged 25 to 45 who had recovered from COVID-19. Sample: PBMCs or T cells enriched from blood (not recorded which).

CDR3 coding DNA: TGTGCCAGCTCACCACCTAGACAGCACTTATCTAATGAAAAACTGTTTTTT. This sequence encodes CASSPPRQHLSNEKLFF. The chain employs TRBV18 and TRBJ1-4, with D maybe TRBD1 (5 bases). CDR3 length equals 17 residues. CDR1 is KGHSH, CDR2 LQKENI, per germline. Between the trimmed V and J ends, which lost 0 bases and 3 bases, there was a span of 14 bases.